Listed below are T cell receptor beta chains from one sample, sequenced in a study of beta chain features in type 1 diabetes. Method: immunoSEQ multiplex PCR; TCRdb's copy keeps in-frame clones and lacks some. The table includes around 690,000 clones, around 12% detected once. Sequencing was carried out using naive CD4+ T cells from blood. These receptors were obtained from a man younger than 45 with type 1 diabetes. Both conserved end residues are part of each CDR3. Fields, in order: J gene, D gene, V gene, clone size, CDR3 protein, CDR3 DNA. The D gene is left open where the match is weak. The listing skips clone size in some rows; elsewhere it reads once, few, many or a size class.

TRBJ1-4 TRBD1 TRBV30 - CAWSRLPGQLDEKLFF TGTGCCTGGAGTCGGCTTCCGGGACAGTTGGATGAAAAACTGTTTTTT
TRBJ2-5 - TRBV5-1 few CASSSSGSGGRETQYF TGCGCCAGCAGCTCCTCCGGAAGCGGCGGACGAGAGACCCAGTACTTC
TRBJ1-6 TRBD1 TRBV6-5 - CASSYSKGQGNSPLHF TGTGCCAGCAGTTACTCAAAGGGACAGGGAAATTCACCCCTCCACTTT
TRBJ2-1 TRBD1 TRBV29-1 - CSVDLGQGGEQFF TGCAGCGTTGACCTTGGACAGGGAGGTGAGCAGTTCTTC
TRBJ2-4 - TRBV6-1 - CASSVEGGTRYF TGTGCCAGCAGTGTGGAAGGGGGGACAAGGTACTTC
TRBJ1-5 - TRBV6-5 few CASSAVGGQPQHF TGTGCCAGCAGCGCCGTAGGGGGTCAGCCCCAGCATTTT
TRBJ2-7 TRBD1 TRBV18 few CASSPYRGASYEQYF TGTGCCAGCTCACCCTACAGGGGGGCATCCTACGAGCAGTACTTC
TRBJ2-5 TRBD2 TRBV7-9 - CASSQDVDESGGQETQYF TGTGCCAGCAGCCAAGATGTAGACGAAAGCGGGGGACAAGAGACCCAGTACTTC
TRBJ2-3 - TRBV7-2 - CASSRSRGSGTDTQYF TGTGCCAGCAGCCGTTCTCGGGGTTCTGGCACAGATACGCAGTATTTT
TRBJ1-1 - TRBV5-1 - CASSFSPDGVGTEAFF TGCGCCAGCAGCTTCTCTCCGGACGGCGTGGGCACTGAAGCTTTCTTT
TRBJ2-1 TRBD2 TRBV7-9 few CASSSSGGGNEQFF TGTGCCAGCAGCTCTAGCGGGGGCGGCAATGAGCAGTTCTTC
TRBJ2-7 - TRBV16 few CASSQYGGNEQYF TGTGCCAGCAGCCAATACGGGGGTAACGAGCAGTACTTC
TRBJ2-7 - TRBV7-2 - CASSLQGTFPYEQYF TGTGCCAGCAGCTTACAGGGTACCTTTCCCTACGAGCAGTACTTC